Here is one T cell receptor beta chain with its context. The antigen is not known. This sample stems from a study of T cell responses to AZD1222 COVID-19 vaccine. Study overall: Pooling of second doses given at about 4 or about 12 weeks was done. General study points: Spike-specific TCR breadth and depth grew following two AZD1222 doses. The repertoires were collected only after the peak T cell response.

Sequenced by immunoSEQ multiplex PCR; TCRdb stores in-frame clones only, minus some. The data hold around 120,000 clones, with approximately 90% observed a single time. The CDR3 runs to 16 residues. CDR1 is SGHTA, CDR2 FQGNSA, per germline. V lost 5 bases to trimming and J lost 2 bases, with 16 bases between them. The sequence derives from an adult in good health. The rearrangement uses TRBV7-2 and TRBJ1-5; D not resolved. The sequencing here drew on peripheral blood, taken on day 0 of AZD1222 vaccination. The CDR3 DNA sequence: TGTGCCAGCAGCCAAGGGCCGCCCGGAGGCAATCAGCCCCAGCATTTT. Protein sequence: CASSQGPPGGNQPQHF.